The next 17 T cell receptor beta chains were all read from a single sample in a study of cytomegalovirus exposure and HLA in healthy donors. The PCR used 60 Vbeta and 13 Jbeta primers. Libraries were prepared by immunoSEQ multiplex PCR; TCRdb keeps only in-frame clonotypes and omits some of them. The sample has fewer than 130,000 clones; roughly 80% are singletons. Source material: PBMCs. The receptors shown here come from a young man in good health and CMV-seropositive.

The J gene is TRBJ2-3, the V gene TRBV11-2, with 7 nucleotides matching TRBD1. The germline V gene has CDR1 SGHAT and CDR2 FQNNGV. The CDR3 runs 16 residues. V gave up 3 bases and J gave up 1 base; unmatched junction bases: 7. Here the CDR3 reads CASSLGTDWGTDTQYF. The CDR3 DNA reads TGTGCCAGCAGCTTGGGGACAGACTGGGGCACAGATACGCAGTATTTT.

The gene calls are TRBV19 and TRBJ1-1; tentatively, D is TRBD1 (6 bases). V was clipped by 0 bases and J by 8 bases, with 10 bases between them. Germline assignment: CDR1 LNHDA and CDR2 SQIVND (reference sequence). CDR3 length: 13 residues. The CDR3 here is CASSIEYDREAFF. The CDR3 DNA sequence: TGTGCCAGTAGTATAGAGTACGACAGGGAAGCTTTCTTT.

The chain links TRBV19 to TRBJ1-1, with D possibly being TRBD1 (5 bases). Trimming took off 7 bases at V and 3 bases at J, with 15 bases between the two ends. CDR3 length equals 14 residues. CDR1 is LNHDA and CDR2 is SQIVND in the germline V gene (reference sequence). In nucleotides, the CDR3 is TGTGCCAGTAAGGTAAGGGGTCTGGACACTGAAGCTTTCTTT. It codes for CASKVRGLDTEAFF.

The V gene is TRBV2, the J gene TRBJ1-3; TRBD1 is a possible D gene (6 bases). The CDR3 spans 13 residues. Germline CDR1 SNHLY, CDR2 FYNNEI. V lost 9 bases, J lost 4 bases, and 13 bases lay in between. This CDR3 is CARQTTGGNTIYF. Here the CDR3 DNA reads TGTGCCAGACAGACTACAGGGGGAAACACCATATATTTT.

The CDR3 loop is CASSLFTSGGKETQYF. The CDR3 region has the DNA TGTGCCAGCAGCTTGTTCACTAGCGGGGGGAAGGAGACCCAGTACTTC. The rearrangement links TRBV7-2 to TRBJ2-5; 12 nucleotides match TRBD2. The germline CDR1 and CDR2 sequences are SGHTA and FQGNSA. Trimming removed 3 bases from V and 5 bases from J; junction bases left unmatched: 7. CDR3 length: 16 residues.

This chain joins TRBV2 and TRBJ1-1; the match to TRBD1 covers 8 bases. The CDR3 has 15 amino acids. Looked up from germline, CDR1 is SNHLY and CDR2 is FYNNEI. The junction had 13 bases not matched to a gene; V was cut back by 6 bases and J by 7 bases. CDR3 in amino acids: CASRLTGAAGSEAFF. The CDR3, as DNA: TGTGCCAGCAGGCTGACAGGGGCGGCAGGTAGTGAAGCTTTCTTT.

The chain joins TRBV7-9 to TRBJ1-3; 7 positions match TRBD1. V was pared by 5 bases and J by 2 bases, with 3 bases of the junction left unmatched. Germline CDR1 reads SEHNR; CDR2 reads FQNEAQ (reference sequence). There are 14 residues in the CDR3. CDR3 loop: CASSQGGTGNTIYF. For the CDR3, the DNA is TGTGCCAGCAGCCAAGGGGGCACTGGAAACACCATATATTTT.

This chain's CDR3 is CASSLRGETQYF. The DNA for the CDR3 is TGTGCCAGCAGCTTACGGGGGGAGACCCAGTACTTC. This chain joins TRBV7-9 and TRBJ2-5; D is perhaps TRBD2 (6 bases). Germline V gene data show CDR1 as SEHNR and CDR2 as FQNEAQ (reference sequence). This CDR3 contains 12 residues. Trimming shortened V by 2 bases and J by 5 bases, and 6 bases separated the two germline ends.

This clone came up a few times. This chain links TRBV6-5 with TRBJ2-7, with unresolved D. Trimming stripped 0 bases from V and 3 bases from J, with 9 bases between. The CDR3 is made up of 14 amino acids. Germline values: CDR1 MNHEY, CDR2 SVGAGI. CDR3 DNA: TGTGCCAGCAGTTACTCGATCGGCGGCTACGAGCAGTACTTC. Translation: CASSYSIGGYEQYF.

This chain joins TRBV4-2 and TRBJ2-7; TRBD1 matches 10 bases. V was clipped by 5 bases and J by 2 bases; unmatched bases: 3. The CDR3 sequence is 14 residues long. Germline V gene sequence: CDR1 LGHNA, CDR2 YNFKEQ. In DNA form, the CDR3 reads TGTGCCAGCAGCTACGGGACAGGGGCCTACGAGCAGTACTTC. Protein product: CASSYGTGAYEQYF.

The DNA for the CDR3 is TGTGCCAGCAGTGAACAAAGGGACAGTTACGAGCAGTACTTC. Its protein product is CASSEQRDSYEQYF. The chain joins TRBV2 to TRBJ2-7; 7 bases align to TRBD1. CDR1 and CDR2 (germline): SNHLY, FYNNEI. V lost 2 bases, J lost 4 bases, and 5 bases stayed unmatched. This CDR3 spans 14 amino acids.

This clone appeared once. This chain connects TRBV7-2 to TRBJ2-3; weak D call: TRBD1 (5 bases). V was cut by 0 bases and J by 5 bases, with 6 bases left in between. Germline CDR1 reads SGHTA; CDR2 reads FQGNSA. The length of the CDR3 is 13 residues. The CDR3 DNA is TGTGCCAGCAGCTTAGCAGGGGAAGATACGCAGTATTTT. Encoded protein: CASSLAGEDTQYF.

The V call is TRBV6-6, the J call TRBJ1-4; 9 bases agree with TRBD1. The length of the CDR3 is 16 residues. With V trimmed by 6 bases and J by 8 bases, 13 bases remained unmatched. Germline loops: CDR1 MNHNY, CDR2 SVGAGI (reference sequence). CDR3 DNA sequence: TGTGCCAGCAGACCTATCCGGGACAGGGTTTGGGAAAAACTGTTTTTT. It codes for CASRPIRDRVWEKLFF.

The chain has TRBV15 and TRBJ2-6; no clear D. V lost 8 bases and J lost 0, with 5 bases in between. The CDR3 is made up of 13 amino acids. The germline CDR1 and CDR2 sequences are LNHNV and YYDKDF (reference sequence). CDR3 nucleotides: TGTGCCACCCGGAGCTCTGGGGCCAACGTCCTGACTTTC. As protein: CATRSSGANVLTF.

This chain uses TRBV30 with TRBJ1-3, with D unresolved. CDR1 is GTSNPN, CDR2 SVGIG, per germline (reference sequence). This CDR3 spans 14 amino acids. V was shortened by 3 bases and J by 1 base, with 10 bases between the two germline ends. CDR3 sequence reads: CAWRATSSGNTIYF. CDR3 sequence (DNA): TGTGCCTGGAGGGCCACCTCTTCTGGAAACACCATATATTTT.

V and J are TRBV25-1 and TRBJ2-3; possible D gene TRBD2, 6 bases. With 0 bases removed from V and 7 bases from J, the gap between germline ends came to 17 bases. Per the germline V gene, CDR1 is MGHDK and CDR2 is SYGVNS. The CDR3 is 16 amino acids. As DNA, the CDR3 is TGTGCCAGCAGTGAATATAGGGCGGGGCGCGGGTATACGCAGTATTTT. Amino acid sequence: CASSEYRAGRGYTQYF.

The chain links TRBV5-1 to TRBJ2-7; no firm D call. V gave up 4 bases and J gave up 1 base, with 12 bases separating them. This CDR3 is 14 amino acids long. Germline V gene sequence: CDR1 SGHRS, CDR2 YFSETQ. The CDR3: CASSRGWISYEQYF. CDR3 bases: TGCGCCAGCAGCCGAGGTTGGATTTCCTACGAGCAGTACTTC.